One TCR beta chain is described in this entry. PCR involved 60 Vbeta and 13 Jbeta primers. Assay: immunoSEQ multiplex PCR; the TCRdb copy retains only in-frame clones and omits some. Among some 190,000 clones, more than 75% were seen once, and the ten largest hold over 2%. The sample comes from a study of cytomegalovirus exposure and HLA in healthy donors. As for the study in general: Of some 400 genotyped donors, roughly 81% grouped in the Caucasian-associated ancestry cluster.

Looked up from germline, CDR1 is SGHRS and CDR2 is YFSETQ. V trimming: 6 bases; J trimming: 1 base; junction bases outside the gene matches: 6. This CDR3 region has 16 residues. The specimen sequenced was PBMCs. The origin of this receptor is a woman in her 30s in good health and CMV-seropositive. V is TRBV5-1 and J is TRBJ2-2, with 10 positions matching TRBD1. Here the CDR3 DNA reads TGCGCCAGCACAGGCGGGACAGGGGTGAACACCGGGGAGCTGTTTTTT. Translation: CASTGGTGVNTGELFF.